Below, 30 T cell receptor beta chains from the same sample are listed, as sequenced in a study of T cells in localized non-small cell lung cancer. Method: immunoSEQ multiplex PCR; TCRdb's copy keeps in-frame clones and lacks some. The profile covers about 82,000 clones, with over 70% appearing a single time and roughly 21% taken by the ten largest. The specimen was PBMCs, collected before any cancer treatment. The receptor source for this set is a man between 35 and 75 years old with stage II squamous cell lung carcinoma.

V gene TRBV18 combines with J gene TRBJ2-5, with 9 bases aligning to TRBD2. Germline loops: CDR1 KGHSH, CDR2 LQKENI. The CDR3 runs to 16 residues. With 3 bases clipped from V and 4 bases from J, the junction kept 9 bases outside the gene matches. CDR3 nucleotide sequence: TGTGCCAGCTCACCCCGCTTTAGCGGGAGTGGAGAGACCCAGTACTTC. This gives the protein CASSPRFSGSGETQYF. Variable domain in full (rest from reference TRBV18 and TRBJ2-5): NAGVMQNPRHLVRRRGQEARLRCSPMKGHSHVYWYRQLPEEGLKFMVYLQKENIIDESGMPKERFSAEFPKEGPSILRIQQVVRGDSAAYFCASSPRFSGSGETQYFGPGTRLLVL.

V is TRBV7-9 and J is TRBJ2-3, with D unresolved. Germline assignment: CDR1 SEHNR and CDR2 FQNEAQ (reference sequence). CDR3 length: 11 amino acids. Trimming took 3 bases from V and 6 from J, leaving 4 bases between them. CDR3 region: CASSLSDTQYF. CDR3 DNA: TGTGCCAGCAGCTTGTCGGATACGCAGTATTTT.

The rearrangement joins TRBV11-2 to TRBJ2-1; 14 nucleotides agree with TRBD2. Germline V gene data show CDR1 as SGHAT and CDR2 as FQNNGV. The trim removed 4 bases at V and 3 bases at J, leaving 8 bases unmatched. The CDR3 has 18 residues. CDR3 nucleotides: TGTGCCAGCAGCTCGCACCCGACTAGCGGGAGGGACTACAATGAGCAGTTCTTC. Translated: CASSSHPTSGRDYNEQFF.

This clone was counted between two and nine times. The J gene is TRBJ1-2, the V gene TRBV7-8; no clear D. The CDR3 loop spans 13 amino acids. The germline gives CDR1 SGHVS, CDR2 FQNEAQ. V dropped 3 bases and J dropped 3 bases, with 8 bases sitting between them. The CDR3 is CASSFTADYGYTF. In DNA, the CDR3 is TGTGCCAGCAGCTTCACGGCAGACTATGGCTACACCTTC.

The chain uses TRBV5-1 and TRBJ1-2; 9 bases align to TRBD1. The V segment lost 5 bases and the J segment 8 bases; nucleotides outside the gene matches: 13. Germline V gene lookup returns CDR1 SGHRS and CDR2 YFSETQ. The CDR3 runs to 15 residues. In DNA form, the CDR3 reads TGCGCCAGCAGAGGAGGGACAGGGTACTTCGAAGGCTACACCTTC. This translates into CASRGGTGYFEGYTF. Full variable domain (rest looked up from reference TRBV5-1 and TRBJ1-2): KAGVTQTPRYLIKTRGQQVTLSCSPISGHRSVSWYQQTPGQGLQFLFEYFSETQRNKGNFPGRFSGRQFSNSRSEMNVSTLELGDSALYLCASRGGTGYFEGYTFGSGTRLTVV.

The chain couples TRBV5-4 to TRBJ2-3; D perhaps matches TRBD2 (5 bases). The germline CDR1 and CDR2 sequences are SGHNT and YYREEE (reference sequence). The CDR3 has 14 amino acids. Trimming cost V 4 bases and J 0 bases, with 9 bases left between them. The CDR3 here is CASSTSGSTDTQYF. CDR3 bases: TGTGCCAGCAGCACAAGCGGAAGCACAGATACGCAGTATTTT. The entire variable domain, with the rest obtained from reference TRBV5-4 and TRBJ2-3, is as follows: ETGVTQSPTHLIKTRGQQVTLRCSSQSGHNTVSWYQQALGQGPQFIFQYYREEENGRGNFPPRFSGLQFPNYSSELNVNALELDDSALYLCASSTSGSTDTQYFGPGTRLTVL.

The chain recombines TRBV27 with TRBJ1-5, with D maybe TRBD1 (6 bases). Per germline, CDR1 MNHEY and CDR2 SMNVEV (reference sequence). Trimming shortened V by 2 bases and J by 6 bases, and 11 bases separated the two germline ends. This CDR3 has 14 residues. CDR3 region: CASSLGGAGQPQHF. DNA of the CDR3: TGTGCCAGCAGTTTAGGGGGGGCTGGTCAGCCCCAGCATTTT.

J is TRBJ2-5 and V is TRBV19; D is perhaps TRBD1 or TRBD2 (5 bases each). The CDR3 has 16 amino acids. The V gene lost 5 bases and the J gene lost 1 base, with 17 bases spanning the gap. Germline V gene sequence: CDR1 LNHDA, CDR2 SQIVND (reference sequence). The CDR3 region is CASSGAGKAAQETQYF. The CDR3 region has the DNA TGTGCCAGTAGTGGGGCAGGGAAAGCGGCCCAAGAGACCCAGTACTTC.

CDR3 residues: CASSRRTGAEQYF. The CDR3 nucleotides are TGTGCCAGCAGTCGTCGGACAGGGGCCGAGCAGTACTTC. The J gene is TRBJ2-7, the V gene TRBV7-2; 9 bases map to TRBD1. The CDR3 is made up of 13 amino acids. V shed 6 bases, J shed 6 bases, and the junction held 6 bases outside the gene matches. The germline CDR1 and CDR2 sequences are SGHTA and FQGNSA.

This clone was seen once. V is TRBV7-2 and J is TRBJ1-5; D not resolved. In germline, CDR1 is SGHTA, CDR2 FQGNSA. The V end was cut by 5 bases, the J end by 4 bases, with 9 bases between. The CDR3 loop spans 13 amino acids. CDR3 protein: CASSPVGNQPQHF. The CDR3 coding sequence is TGTGCCAGCAGCCCCGTAGGGAATCAGCCCCAGCATTTT.

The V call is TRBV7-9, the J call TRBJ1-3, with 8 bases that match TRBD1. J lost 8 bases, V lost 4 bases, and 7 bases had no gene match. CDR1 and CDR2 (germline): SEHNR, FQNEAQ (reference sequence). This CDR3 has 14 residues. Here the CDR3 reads CASSSWTGKDTIYF. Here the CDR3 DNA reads TGTGCCAGCAGCTCCTGGACAGGGAAAGACACCATATATTTT.

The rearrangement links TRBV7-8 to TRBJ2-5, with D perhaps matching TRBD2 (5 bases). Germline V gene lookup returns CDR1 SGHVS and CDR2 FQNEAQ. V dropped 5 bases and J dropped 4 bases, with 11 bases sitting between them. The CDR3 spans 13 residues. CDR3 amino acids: CASSPDFRETQYF. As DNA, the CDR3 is TGTGCCAGCAGCCCGGACTTCCGAGAGACCCAGTACTTC.

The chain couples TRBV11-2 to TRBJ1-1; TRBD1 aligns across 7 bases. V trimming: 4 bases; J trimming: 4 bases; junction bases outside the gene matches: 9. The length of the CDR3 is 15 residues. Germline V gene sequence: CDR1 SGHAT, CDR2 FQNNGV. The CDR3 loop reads CASSWSLQGGTEAFF. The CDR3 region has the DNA TGTGCCAGCAGCTGGAGCCTTCAGGGGGGCACTGAAGCTTTCTTT.

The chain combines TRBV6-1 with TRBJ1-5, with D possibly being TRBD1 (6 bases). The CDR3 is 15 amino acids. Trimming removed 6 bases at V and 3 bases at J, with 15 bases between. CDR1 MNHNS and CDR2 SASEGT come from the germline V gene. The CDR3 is CASSPPRGDNQPQHF. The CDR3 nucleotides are TGTGCCAGCAGCCCCCCCAGGGGCGACAATCAGCCCCAGCATTTT.

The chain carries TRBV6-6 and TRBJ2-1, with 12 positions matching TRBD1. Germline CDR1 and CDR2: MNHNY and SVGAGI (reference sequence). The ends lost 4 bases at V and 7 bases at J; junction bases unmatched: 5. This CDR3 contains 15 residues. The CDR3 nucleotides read TGTGCCAGCAGTTTGGGACAGGGGGCAAGGAATGAGCAGTTCTTC. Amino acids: CASSLGQGARNEQFF.

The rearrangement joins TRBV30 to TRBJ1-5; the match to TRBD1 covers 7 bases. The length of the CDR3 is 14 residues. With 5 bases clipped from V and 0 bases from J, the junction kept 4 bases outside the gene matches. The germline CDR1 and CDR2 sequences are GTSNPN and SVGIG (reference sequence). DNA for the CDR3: TGTGCCTGGGGGGGACAGTCTAGCAATCAGCCCCAGCATTTT. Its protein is CAWGGQSSNQPQHF. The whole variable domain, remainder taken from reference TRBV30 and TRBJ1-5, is SQTIHQWPATLVQPVGSPLSLECTVEGTSNPNLYWYRQAAGRGLQLLFYSVGIGQISSEVPQNLSASRPQDRQFILSSKKLLLSDSGFYLCAWGGQSSNQPQHFGDGTRLSIL.

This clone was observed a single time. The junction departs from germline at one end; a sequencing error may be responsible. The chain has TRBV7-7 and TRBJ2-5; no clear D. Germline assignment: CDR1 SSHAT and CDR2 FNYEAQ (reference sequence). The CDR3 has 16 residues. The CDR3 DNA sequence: TGTGCTAGCAGCTTAGGTCGAATGGTCAACCGGGAGACCCAGTACTTC. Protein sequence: CASSLGRMVNRETQYF.

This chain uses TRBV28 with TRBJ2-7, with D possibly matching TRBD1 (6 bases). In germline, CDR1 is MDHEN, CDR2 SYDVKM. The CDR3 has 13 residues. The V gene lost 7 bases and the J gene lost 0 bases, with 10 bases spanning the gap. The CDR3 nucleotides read TGTGCCAGCATTTCAGGGGTCTCCTACGAGCAGTACTTC. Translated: CASISGVSYEQYF.

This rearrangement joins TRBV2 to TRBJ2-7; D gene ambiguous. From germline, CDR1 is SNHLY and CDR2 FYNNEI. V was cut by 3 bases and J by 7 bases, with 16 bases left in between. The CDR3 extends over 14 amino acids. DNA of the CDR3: TGTGCCAGCAGTGATTACGGGCCTCGCGAAGAGCAGTACTTC. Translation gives CASSDYGPREEQYF.

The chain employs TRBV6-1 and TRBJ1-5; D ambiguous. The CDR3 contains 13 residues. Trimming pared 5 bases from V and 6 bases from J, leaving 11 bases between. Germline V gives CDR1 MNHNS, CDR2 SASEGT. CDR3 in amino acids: CASSTERSQPQHF. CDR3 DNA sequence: TGTGCCAGCAGTACCGAGAGGAGTCAGCCCCAGCATTTT.

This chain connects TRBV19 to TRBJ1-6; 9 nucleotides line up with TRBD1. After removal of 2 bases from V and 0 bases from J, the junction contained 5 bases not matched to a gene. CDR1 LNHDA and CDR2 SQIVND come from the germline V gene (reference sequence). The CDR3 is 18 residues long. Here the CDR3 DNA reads TGTGCCAGTAGTATAACCGGGACAGGGAGCTCCTATAATTCACCCCTCCACTTT. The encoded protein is CASSITGTGSSYNSPLHF.

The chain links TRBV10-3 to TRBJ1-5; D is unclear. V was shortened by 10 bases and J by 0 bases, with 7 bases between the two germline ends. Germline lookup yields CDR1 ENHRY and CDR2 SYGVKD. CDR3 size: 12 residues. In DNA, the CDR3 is TGTGCCACCCGGGATAGCAATCAGCCCCAGCATTTT. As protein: CATRDSNQPQHF.

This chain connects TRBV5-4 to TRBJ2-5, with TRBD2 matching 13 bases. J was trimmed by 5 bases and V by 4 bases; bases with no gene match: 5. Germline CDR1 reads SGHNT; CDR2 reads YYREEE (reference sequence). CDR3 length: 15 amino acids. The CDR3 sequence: CASSQGLAGSETQYF. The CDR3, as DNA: TGTGCCAGCAGCCAGGGACTAGCGGGATCGGAGACCCAGTACTTC.

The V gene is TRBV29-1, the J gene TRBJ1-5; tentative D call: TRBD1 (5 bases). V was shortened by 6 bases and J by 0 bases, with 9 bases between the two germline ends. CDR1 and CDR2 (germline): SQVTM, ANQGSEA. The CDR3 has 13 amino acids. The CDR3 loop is CSVQGDSNQPQHF. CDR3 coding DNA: TGCAGCGTCCAAGGGGATAGCAATCAGCCCCAGCATTTT.

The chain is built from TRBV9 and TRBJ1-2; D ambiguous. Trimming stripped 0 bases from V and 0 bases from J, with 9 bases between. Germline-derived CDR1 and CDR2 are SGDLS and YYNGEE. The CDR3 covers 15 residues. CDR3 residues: CASSVGGVPNYGYTF. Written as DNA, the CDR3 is TGTGCCAGCAGCGTAGGGGGAGTTCCTAACTATGGCTACACCTTC. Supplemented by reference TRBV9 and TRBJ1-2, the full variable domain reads DSGVTQTPKHLITATGQRVTLRCSPRSGDLSVYWYQQSLDQGLQFLIQYYNGEERAKGNILERFSAQQFPDLHSELNLSSLELGDSALYFCASSVGGVPNYGYTFGSGTRLTVV.

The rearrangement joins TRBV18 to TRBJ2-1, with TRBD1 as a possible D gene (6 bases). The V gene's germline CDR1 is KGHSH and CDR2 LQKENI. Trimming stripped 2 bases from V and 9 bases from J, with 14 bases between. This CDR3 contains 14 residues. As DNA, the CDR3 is TGTGCCAGCTCACCAGGCAGGGGTACTAGTGAGCAGTTCTTC. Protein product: CASSPGRGTSEQFF.

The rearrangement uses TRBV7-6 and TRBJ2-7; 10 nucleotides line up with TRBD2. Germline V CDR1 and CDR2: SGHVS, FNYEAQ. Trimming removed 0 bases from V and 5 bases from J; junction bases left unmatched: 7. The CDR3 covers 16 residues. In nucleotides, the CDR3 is TGTGCCAGCAGCTTAGCGCCTAGCGGGAGTCACAACGAGCAGTACTTC. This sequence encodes CASSLAPSGSHNEQYF.

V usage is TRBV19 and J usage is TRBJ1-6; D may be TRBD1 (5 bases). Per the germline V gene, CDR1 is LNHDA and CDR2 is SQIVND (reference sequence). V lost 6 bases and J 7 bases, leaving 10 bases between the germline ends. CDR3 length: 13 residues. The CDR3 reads CASRTDPNSPLHF. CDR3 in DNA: TGTGCCAGTAGGACAGACCCCAATTCACCCCTCCACTTT.

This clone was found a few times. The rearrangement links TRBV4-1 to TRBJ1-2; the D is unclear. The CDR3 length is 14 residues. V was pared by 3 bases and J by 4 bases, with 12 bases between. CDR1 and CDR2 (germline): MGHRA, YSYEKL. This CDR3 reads CASSHPAGAYGYTF. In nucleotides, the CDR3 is TGCGCCAGCAGCCATCCCGCAGGCGCCTATGGCTACACCTTC.

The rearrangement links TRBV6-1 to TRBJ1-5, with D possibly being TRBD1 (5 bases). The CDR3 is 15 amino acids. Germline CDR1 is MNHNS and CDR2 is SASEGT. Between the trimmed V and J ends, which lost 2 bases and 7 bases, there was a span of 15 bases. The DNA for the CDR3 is TGTGCCAGCAGTGAAATGAGGCAGGGTGACCAGCCCCAGCATTTT. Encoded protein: CASSEMRQGDQPQHF.